Sequencing of this T cell receptor beta chain was carried out in a study of T cell responses to AZD1222 COVID-19 vaccine. Background on the study: Timing groups of about 4 and about 12 weeks for second doses were pooled.

Trimming left V 5 bases short and J 5 bases short, with 19 bases between. CDR3 length: 15 residues. CDR1 and CDR2 from the germline V gene are MNHEY and SMNVEV (reference sequence). TCRdb's copy holds only in-frame clones and misses some; the assay was immunoSEQ multiplex PCR. This sample has 90,000 to 150,000 clones, with more than 85% found just once. Overall study findings and caveats: There were vaccine-associated CD4 TCRs across spike, dominant at 160-218 and 743-854. Females made up more of the donors, who were largely white British, and clonal diversity may have come out too low. The study found Spike-specific TCR breadth and depth rose after two AZD1222 doses.

Comment on this clone: Its antigen is unknown.

The V and J genes are TRBV27 and TRBJ2-7; D remains unclear. Sequencing was performed on peripheral blood, taken on day 0 of AZD1222 vaccination. The sequence was collected from an adult in good health. This CDR3 reads CASSRTVGSANEQYF. CDR3 bases: TGTGCCAGCAGTCGTACGGTCGGATCCGCGAACGAGCAGTACTTC.